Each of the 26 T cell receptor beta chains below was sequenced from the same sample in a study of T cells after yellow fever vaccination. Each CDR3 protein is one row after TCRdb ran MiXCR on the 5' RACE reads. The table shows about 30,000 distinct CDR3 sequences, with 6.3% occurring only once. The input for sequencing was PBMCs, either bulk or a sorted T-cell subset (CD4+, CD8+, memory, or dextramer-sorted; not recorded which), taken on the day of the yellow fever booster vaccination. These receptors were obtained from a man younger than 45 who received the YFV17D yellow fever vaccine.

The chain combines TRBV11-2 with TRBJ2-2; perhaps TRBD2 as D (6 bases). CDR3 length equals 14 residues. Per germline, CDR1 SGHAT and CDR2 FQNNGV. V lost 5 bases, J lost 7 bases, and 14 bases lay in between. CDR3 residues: CASSHSEGRGELFF. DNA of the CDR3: TGTGCCAGCAGCCACTCGGAGGGGCGCGGGGAGCTGTTTTTT.

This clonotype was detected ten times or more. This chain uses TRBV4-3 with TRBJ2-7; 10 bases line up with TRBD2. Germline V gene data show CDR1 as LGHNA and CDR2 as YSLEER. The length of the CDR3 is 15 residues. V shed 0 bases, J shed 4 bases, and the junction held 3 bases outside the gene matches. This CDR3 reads CASSQDVAGGYEQYF. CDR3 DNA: TGCGCCAGCAGCCAAGATGTAGCGGGAGGTTACGAGCAGTACTTC.

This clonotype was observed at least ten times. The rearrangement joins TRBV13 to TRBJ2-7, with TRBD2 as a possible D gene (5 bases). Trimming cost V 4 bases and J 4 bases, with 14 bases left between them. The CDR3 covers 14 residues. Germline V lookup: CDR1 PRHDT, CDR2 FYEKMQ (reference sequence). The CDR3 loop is CASSSSLLGYEQYF. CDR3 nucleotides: TGTGCCAGCAGCTCGTCACTACTAGGGTACGAGCAGTACTTC.

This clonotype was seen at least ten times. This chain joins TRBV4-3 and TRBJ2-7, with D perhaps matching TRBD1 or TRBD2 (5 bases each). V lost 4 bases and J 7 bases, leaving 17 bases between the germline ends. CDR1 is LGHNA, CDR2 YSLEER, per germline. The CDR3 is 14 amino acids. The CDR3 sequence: CASSPHGAGREQYF. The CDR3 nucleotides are TGCGCCAGCAGCCCTCACGGGGCAGGGCGTGAGCAGTACTTC.

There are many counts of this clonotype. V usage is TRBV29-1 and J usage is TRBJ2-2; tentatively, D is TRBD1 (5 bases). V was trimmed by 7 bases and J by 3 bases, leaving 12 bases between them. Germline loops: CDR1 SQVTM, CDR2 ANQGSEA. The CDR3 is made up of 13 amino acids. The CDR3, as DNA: TGCAGCGACCGCAGGGTAGACACCGGGGAGCTGTTTTTT. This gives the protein CSDRRVDTGELFF.

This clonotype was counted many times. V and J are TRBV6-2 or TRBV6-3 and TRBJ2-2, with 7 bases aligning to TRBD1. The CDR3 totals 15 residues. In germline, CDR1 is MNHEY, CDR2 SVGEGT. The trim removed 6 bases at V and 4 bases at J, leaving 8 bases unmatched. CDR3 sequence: CASRQDRVSTGELFF. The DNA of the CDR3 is TGTGCCAGCAGACAAGACAGGGTTAGCACCGGGGAGCTGTTTTTT.

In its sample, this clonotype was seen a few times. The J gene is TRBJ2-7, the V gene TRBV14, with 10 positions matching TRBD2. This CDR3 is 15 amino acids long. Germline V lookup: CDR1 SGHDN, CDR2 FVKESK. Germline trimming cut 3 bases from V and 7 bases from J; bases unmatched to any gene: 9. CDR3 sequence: CASSQGTSGKGEQYF. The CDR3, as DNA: TGTGCCAGCAGCCAGGGAACTAGCGGGAAGGGAGAGCAGTACTTC.

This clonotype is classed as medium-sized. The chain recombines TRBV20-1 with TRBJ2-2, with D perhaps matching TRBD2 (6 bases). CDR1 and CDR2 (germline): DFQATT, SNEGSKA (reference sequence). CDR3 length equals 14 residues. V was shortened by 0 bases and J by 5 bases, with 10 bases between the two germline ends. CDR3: CSARDGGETGELFF. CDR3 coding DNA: TGCAGTGCTAGAGATGGCGGGGAAACCGGGGAGCTGTTTTTT.

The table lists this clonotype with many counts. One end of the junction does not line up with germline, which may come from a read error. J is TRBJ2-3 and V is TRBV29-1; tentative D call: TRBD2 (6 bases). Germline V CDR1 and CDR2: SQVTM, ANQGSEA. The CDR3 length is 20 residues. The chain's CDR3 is CSVEGLVLESTGGEPDTQYF. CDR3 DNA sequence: TGCAGCGTGGAAGGCCTAGTACTGGAGTCAACTGGCGGGGAGCCAGATACGCAGTATTTT.

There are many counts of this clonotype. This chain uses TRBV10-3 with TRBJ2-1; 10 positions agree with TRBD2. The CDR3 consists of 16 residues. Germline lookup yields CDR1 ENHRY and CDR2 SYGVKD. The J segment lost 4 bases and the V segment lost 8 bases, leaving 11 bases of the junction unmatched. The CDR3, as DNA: TGTGCCATCCAGGGGAGCGGGAGGGCCTTTTACAATGAGCAGTTCTTC. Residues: CAIQGSGRAFYNEQFF.

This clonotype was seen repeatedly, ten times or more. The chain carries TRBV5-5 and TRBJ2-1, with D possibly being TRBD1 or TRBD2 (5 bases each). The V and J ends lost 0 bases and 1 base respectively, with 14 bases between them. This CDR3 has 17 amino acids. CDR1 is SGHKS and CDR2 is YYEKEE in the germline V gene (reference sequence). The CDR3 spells CASSLVAAGGSYNEQFF. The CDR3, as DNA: TGTGCCAGCAGCTTGGTTGCTGCTGGGGGTTCCTACAATGAGCAGTTCTTC.

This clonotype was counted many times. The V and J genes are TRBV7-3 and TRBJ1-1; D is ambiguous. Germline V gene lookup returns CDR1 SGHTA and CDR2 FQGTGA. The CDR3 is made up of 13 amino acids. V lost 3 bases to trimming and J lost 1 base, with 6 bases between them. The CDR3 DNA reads TGTGCCAGCAGCTTCGGAACGAACACTGAAGCTTTCTTT. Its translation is CASSFGTNTEAFF.

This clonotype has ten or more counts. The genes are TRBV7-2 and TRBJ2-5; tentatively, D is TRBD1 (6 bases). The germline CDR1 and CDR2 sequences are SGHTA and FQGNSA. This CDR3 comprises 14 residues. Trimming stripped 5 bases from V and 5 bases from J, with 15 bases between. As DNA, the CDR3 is TGTGCCAGCAGCCGTACAGGGTGGTTGGAGACCCAGTACTTC. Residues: CASSRTGWLETQYF.

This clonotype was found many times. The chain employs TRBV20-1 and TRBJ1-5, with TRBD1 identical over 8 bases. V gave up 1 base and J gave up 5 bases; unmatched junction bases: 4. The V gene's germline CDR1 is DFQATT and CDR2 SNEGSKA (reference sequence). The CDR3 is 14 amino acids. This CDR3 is CSARGQGLDQPQHF. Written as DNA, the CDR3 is TGCAGTGCTAGAGGACAGGGGTTGGATCAGCCCCAGCATTTT.

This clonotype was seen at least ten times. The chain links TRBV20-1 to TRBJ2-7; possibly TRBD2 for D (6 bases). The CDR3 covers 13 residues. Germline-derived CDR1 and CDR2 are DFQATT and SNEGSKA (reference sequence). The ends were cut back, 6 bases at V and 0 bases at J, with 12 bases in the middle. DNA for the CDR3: TGCAGTGCCCCGGATAGCGGCTCCTACGAGCAGTACTTC. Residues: CSAPDSGSYEQYF.

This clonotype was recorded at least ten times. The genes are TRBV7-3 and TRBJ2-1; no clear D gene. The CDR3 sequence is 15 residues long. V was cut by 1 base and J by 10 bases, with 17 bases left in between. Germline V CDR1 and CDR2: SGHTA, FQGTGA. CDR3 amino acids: CASSLNLASPEEQFF. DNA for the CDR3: TGTGCCAGCAGCTTAAATCTGGCAAGTCCCGAGGAGCAGTTCTTC.

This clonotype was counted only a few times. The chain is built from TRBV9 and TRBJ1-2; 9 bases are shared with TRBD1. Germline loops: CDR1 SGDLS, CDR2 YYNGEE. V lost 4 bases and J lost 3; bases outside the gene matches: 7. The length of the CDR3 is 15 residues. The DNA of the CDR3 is TGTGCCAGCAGCCCGAAGGACAGGGGAGACTATGGCTACACCTTC. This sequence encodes CASSPKDRGDYGYTF.

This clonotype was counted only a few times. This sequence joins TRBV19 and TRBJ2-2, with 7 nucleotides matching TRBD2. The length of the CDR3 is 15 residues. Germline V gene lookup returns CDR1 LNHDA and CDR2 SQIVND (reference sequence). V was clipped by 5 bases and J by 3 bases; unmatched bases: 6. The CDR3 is CASSPSRGYTGELFF. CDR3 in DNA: TGTGCCAGTAGTCCCTCGCGGGGGTACACCGGGGAGCTGTTTTTT.

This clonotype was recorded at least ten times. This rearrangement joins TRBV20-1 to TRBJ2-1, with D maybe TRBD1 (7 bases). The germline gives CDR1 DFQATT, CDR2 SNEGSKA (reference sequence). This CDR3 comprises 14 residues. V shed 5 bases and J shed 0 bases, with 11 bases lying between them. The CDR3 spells CSASGGSSYNEQFF. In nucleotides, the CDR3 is TGCAGTGCTTCAGGGGGGAGCTCCTACAATGAGCAGTTCTTC.

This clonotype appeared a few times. CDR3 sequence: CASSIVTGNPVYGYTF. Written as DNA, the CDR3 is TGTGCCAGTAGTATAGTTACGGGCAACCCCGTCTATGGCTACACCTTC. The gene calls are TRBV19 and TRBJ1-2; D gene unclear. The CDR3 length is 16 residues. CDR1 and CDR2 (germline): LNHDA, SQIVND (reference sequence). Trimming cost V 1 base and J 4 bases, with 16 bases left between them.

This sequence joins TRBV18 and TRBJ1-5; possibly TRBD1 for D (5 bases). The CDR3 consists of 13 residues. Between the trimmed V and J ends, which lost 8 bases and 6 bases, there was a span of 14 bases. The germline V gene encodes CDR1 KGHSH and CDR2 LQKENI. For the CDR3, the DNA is TGTGCCAGCACAAGGGGTCCCGGTCAGCCCCAGCATTTT. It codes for CASTRGPGQPQHF.

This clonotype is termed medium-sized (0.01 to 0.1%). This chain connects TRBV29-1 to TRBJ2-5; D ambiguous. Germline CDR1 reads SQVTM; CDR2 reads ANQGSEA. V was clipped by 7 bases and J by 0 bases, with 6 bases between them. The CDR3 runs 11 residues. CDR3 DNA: TGCAGCGGGGCGTACCAAGAGACCCAGTACTTC. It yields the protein CSGAYQETQYF.

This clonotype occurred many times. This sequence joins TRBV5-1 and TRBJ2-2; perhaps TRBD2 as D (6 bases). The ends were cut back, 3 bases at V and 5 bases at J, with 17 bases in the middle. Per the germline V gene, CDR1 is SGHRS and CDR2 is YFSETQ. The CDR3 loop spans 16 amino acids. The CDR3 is CASSSGSYDPTGELFF. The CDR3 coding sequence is TGCGCCAGCAGCTCCGGGAGCTACGATCCAACCGGGGAGCTGTTTTTT.

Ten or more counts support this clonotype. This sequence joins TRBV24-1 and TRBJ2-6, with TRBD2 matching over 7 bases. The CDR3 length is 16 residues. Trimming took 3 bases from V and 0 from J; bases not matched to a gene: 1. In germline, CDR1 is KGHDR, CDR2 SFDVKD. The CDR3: CATSDPGGSGANVLTF. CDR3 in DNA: TGTGCCACCAGTGATCCGGGGGGCTCTGGGGCCAACGTCCTGACTTTC.

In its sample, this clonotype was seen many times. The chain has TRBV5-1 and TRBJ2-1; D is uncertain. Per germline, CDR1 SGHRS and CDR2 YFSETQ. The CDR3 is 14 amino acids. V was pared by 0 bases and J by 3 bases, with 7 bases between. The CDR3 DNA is TGCGCCAGCAGCTTGGATCGGAACTACAATGAGCAGTTCTTC. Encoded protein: CASSLDRNYNEQFF.

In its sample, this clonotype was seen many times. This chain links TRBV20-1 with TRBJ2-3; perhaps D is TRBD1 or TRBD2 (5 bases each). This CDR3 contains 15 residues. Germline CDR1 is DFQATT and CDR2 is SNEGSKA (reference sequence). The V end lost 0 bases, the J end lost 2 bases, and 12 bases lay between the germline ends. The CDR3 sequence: CSARDPRGYTDTQYF. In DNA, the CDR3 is TGCAGTGCTAGAGACCCTCGGGGCTACACAGATACGCAGTATTTT.